The clone carrying this T cell receptor (beta chain) was picked up one time. Its antigen is currently unknown. This sample was included in a study of regulatory dendritic cells for organ transplantation. Study-wide results and limits: Memory CD8+ clonal expansion seemed more limited with regulatory than mature dendritic cells. Considerable individual heterogeneity was seen in alloreactive memory CD8+ T cells. Naive T cells showed high diversity, memory cells less, memory CD8+ least.

The CDR3 extends over 16 amino acids. The germline V gene encodes CDR1 LNHDA and CDR2 SQIVND (reference sequence). V shed 1 base and J shed 2 bases, with 12 bases lying between them. Generated by immunoSEQ multiplex PCR, the TCRdb table keeps only in-frame clones and is missing some. The sample carries around 20,000 clones, around three quarters recorded once. The clonotype originates from a human donor in good health. V usage is TRBV19 and J usage is TRBJ1-5, with unresolved D. The sequencing sample was made of memory CD4+ T cells from blood. The sample's subset: CD45RO+ memory T cells. The CDR3 DNA reads TGTGCCAGTAGTATAGGGGCACTGTGGGGCAATCAGCCCCAGCATTTT. This gives the protein CASSIGALWGNQPQHF.